Listed below are T cell receptor beta chains from one sample, sequenced in a study of shared clonotypes between healthy human individuals. Sequenced by immunoSEQ multiplex PCR; TCRdb stores in-frame clones only, minus some. Among under 850,000 clones listed, approximately 72% were seen once. Sequences were obtained from memory CD4+ T cells sorted from blood. These receptors were taken from a woman in her twenties or thirties in good health. Each CDR3 is given with its conserved first and last residue. A D gene is named only where the DNA matches it firmly. Clone size appears in some rows only: once, few, many, or a class for an expanded clone.

V gene,J gene,clone size,D gene,CDR3 protein,CDR3 DNA
TRBV7-9,TRBJ1-4,NA,NA,CASSFGGGDEKLFF,TGTGCCAGCAGCTTCGGCGGCGGGGATGAAAAACTGTTTTTT
TRBV11-2,TRBJ2-1,NA,NA,CASLTYRDFTSYNEQFF,TGTGCCAGCCTGACCTACCGGGACTTCACCTCCTACAATGAGCAGTTCTTC
TRBV19,TRBJ2-3,NA,NA,CASSDDIGTDTQYF,TGTGCCAGTAGTGACGATATCGGCACAGATACGCAGTATTTT
TRBV2,TRBJ2-5,NA,TRBD2,CASSPQLAGVVETQYF,TGTGCCAGCAGTCCTCAGCTAGCGGGAGTAGTAGAGACCCAGTACTTC
TRBV29-1,TRBJ2-7,NA,TRBD1,CSGRDSYEQYF,TGCAGCGGAAGGGACAGCTACGAGCAGTACTTC
TRBV30,TRBJ1-1,NA,NA,CAWSWGRPNTEAFF,TGTGCCTGGAGTTGGGGAAGACCGAACACTGAAGCTTTCTTT
TRBV19,TRBJ1-5,NA,NA,CASTTGWGLGNQPQHF,TGTGCCAGTACCACCGGATGGGGGCTGGGCAATCAGCCCCAGCATTTT
TRBV6-1,TRBJ1-5,few,NA,CATRGAHNQPQHF,TGTGCCACCCGGGGGGCGCACAATCAGCCCCAGCATTTT
TRBV25-1,TRBJ2-5,NA,NA,CASSLPQGMKETQYF,TGTGCCAGCAGTCTCCCCCAGGGAATGAAGGAGACCCAGTACTTC
TRBV7-9,TRBJ2-1,NA,NA,CASKLEFNEQFF,TGTGCCAGCAAACTAGAGTTCAATGAGCAGTTCTTC
TRBV18,TRBJ2-7,NA,TRBD2,CASSRSLAESYEQYF,TGTGCCAGCTCTAGGTCACTAGCGGAGTCCTACGAGCAGTACTTC
TRBV28,TRBJ2-2,NA,NA,CASREGGRANTGELFF,TGTGCCAGCAGGGAAGGGGGGAGGGCCAACACCGGGGAGCTGTTTTTT
TRBV5-1,TRBJ2-3,NA,TRBD2,CASSLQREGSYLRTDTQYF,TGCGCCAGCAGCTTGCAGCGGGAGGGCTCTTACCTCCGTACAGATACGCAGTATTTT
TRBV30,TRBJ1-4,NA,TRBD1,CALQGQGNEKLFF,TGTGCCTTGCAGGGACAGGGTAATGAAAAACTGTTTTTT
TRBV7-9,TRBJ1-4,NA,TRBD1,CASSSSDRTVGKLFF,TGTGCCAGCAGCTCGTCGGACAGGACCGTTGGGAAACTGTTTTTT
TRBV14,TRBJ2-5,NA,TRBD2,CASRRTSGRGGRETQYF,TGTGCCAGCAGACGGACTAGCGGGAGAGGGGGTAGAGAGACCCAGTACTTC
TRBV6-5,TRBJ1-5,NA,NA,CASSSLGGLQPQHF,TGTGCCAGCAGTTCCCTTGGGGGGCTGCAGCCCCAGCATTTT
TRBV5-1,TRBJ2-7,NA,NA,CASSTGLAYEQYF,TGCGCCAGCAGCACGGGACTGGCCTACGAGCAGTACTTC
TRBV4-2,TRBJ2-1,NA,TRBD2,CASSPLPSGAYNEQFF,TGTGCCAGCAGCCCCCTCCCCAGCGGGGCCTACAATGAGCAGTTCTTC
TRBV7-6,TRBJ1-4,NA,NA,CASSLGAATNEKLFF,TGTGCCAGCAGCTTAGGGGCCGCAACTAATGAAAAACTGTTTTTT
TRBV6-1,TRBJ1-1,NA,TRBD1,CASSYQPGQQRAFF,TGTGCCAGCAGTTATCAACCGGGACAGCAGAGGGCTTTCTTT
TRBV7-9,TRBJ2-5,NA,NA,CASSFTSSQETQYF,TGTGCCAGCAGCTTTACTAGCAGTCAAGAGACCCAGTACTTC
TRBV7-2,TRBJ2-5,few,NA,CASSSYSNGGKTQYF,TGTGCCAGCAGCTCCTACTCTAATGGCGGAAAGACCCAGTACTTC
TRBV4-1,TRBJ2-7,few,NA,CASSRDQPPGGF,TGCGCCAGCAGCCGGGACCAACCCCCGGGTGGCTTC